Shown below are 27 T cell receptor beta chains from a single sample sequenced in a study of blood T cell repertoires in COVID-19. Sequenced by immunoSEQ multiplex PCR; TCRdb stores in-frame clones only, minus some. Altogether about 75,000 clones are present, about four fifths being singletons, with the ten largest covering 5.4%. The sample taken for sequencing was peripheral blood. These receptors originate from an elderly woman with active or convalescent COVID-19.

The gene calls are TRBV29-1 and TRBJ2-1, with D perhaps TRBD1 (5 bases). Trimming left V 8 bases short and J 9 bases short, with 17 bases between. This CDR3 is 12 amino acids long. Germline CDR1 reads SQVTM; CDR2 reads ANQGSEA. Here the CDR3 DNA reads TGCAGCTCCGAAGGTAGGGGCATTGAGCAGTTCTTC. Amino acids: CSSEGRGIEQFF.

The gene calls are TRBV5-1 and TRBJ2-7; a possible D gene is TRBD1 (5 bases). This CDR3 has 13 amino acids. With 7 bases removed from V and 1 base from J, the gap between germline ends came to 12 bases. Germline assignment: CDR1 SGHRS and CDR2 YFSETQ. The CDR3: CASGWGPSYEQYF. For the CDR3, the DNA is TGCGCCAGCGGGTGGGGCCCTTCCTACGAGCAGTACTTC.

This chain uses TRBV11-2 with TRBJ2-5, with a tentative D call TRBD1 (7 bases). The ends were cut back, 2 bases at V and 2 bases at J, with 21 bases in the middle. Germline V gives CDR1 SGHAT, CDR2 FQNNGV. The CDR3 extends over 18 amino acids. The CDR3 nucleotides read TGTGCCAGCAGCTTAAGAGGAGGGGGACAGCTACATCAAGAGACCCAGTACTTC. This gives the protein CASSLRGGGQLHQETQYF.

The chain's CDR3 is CATTSGSTDTQYF. DNA for the CDR3: TGTGCCACCACTAGCGGGAGCACAGATACGCAGTATTTT. The genes are TRBV10-3 and TRBJ2-3; 9 positions agree with TRBD2. This CDR3 spans 13 amino acids. CDR1 and CDR2 (germline): ENHRY, SYGVKD. Losses at the gene ends were 10 bases for V and 0 bases for J; bases not matched to a gene: 2.

The count of this clone is one. The chain is built from TRBV6-2 or TRBV6-3 and TRBJ2-4; D perhaps matches TRBD2 (5 bases). Between the trimmed V and J ends, which lost 6 bases and 3 bases, there was a span of 18 bases. Germline CDR1 is MNHEY and CDR2 is SVGEGT. CDR3 length: 16 amino acids. The CDR3: CASSRDTAGSKNIQYF. CDR3 sequence (DNA): TGTGCCAGCAGCAGAGACACCGCGGGTAGCAAAAACATTCAGTACTTC.

The chain joins TRBV3-1 (or the pseudogene TRBV3-2) to TRBJ2-3, with TRBD2 matching over 14 bases. Trimming at V came to 4 bases and at J to 0 bases, leaving 6 bases not matched to a gene. The length of the CDR3 is 18 residues. The V gene's germline CDR1 is LGHDT and CDR2 YNNKEL (reference sequence). Written as DNA, the CDR3 is TGTGCCAGCAGCCTGGGACTAGCGGGGGCCGCTAGCACAGATACGCAGTATTTT. Translating gives CASSLGLAGAASTDTQYF.

This clone was counted between two and nine times. The rearrangement joins TRBV7-9 to TRBJ2-5; D is unclear. CDR1 is SEHNR, CDR2 FQNEAQ, per germline (reference sequence). The V gene lost 2 bases and the J gene lost 2 bases, with 12 bases spanning the gap. The CDR3 has 15 amino acids. The CDR3 DNA follows: TGTGCCAGCAGCTTATTGTTTACTAATCAAGAGACCCAGTACTTC. Protein sequence: CASSLLFTNQETQYF. The whole variable domain, filled in from reference TRBV7-9 and TRBJ2-5, reads DTGVSQNPRHKITKRGQNVTFRCDPISEHNRLYWYRQTLGQGPEFLTYFQNEAQLEKSRLLSDRFSAERPKGSFSTLEIQRTEQGDSAMYLCASSLLFTNQETQYFGPGTRLLVL.

V is TRBV7-2 and J is TRBJ2-7, with D perhaps matching TRBD1 (6 bases). This CDR3 has 15 residues. Between the trimmed V and J ends, which lost 6 bases and 2 bases, there was a span of 17 bases. The germline CDR1 and CDR2 sequences are SGHTA and FQGNSA. CDR3 in DNA: TGTGCCAGCAGAATAAGGTTCCCAGGGGCCTACGAGCAGTACTTC. Encoded protein: CASRIRFPGAYEQYF.

The CDR3, as DNA: TGTGCCAGCAGCTTTACCCCGGCCTTTGGCGGGACTGGGGCCAACGTCCTGACTTTC. Translating gives CASSFTPAFGGTGANVLTF. This rearrangement joins TRBV11-2 to TRBJ2-6; possible D gene TRBD2, 6 bases. CDR1 SGHAT and CDR2 FQNNGV come from the germline V gene. This CDR3 has 19 amino acids. Trimming took off 3 bases at V and 2 bases at J, with 20 bases between the two ends.

The chain carries TRBV4-1 and TRBJ2-4; 7 nucleotides match TRBD1. The V gene's germline CDR1 is MGHRA and CDR2 YSYEKL. The CDR3 is 17 residues long. With V trimmed by 4 bases and J by 1 base, 10 bases remained unmatched. As DNA, the CDR3 is TGCGCCAGCAGCCCAACAGGACAGGTCATCGCCAAAAACATTCAGTACTTC. Its protein product is CASSPTGQVIAKNIQYF.

The chain couples TRBV6-6 to TRBJ1-2, with TRBD1 matching 8 bases. In germline, CDR1 is MNHNY, CDR2 SVGAGI (reference sequence). Trimming took 2 bases from V and 4 from J; bases not matched to a gene: 6. The CDR3 has 15 amino acids. CDR3 region: CASSYQGAALYGYTF. The CDR3 DNA follows: TGTGCCAGCAGTTACCAGGGGGCAGCACTCTATGGCTACACCTTC.

The V gene is TRBV18, the J gene TRBJ1-2, with D possibly TRBD1 on 5 matching bases. The CDR3 has 13 residues. Trimming removed 4 bases at V and 4 bases at J, with 10 bases between. From germline, CDR1 is KGHSH and CDR2 LQKENI. The CDR3 is CASSQTQGYGYTF. The CDR3 DNA sequence: TGTGCCAGCTCACAGACCCAGGGCTATGGCTACACCTTC. Together with reference TRBV18 and TRBJ1-2, the CDR3 gives the full variable domain: NAGVMQNPRHLVRRRGQEARLRCSPMKGHSHVYWYRQLPEEGLKFMVYLQKENIIDESGMPKERFSAEFPKEGPSILRIQQVVRGDSAAYFCASSQTQGYGYTFGSGTRLTVV.

The CDR3 reads CASKQGPALTGELFF. CDR3 in DNA: TGCGCCAGCAAACAAGGCCCAGCACTAACCGGGGAGCTGTTTTTT. The rearrangement joins TRBV5-1 to TRBJ2-2; D ambiguous. This CDR3 has 15 amino acids. V was clipped by 6 bases and J by 5 bases, with 17 bases between them. Germline V lookup: CDR1 SGHRS, CDR2 YFSETQ. Full variable domain (remainder filled in from reference TRBV5-1 and TRBJ2-2): KAGVTQTPRYLIKTRGQQVTLSCSPISGHRSVSWYQQTPGQGLQFLFEYFSETQRNKGNFPGRFSGRQFSNSRSEMNVSTLELGDSALYLCASKQGPALTGELFFGEGSRLTVL.

The V gene is TRBV25-1, the J gene TRBJ1-2; 10 bases align to TRBD1. Germline-derived CDR1 and CDR2 are MGHDK and SYGVNS. V lost 3 bases, J lost 7 bases, and 14 bases stayed unmatched. The CDR3 totals 17 residues. This CDR3 reads CASSDPGQGRRGLGYTF. The CDR3 nucleotides read TGTGCCAGCAGTGATCCGGGACAGGGGCGCCGTGGGCTTGGCTACACCTTC.

This clone has a handful of counts. V gene TRBV7-9 combines with J gene TRBJ1-1; no firm D call. The CDR3 extends over 12 amino acids. CDR1 is SEHNR and CDR2 is FQNEAQ in the germline V gene (reference sequence). V lost 3 bases to trimming and J lost 8 bases, with 10 bases between them. CDR3 bases: TGTGCCAGCAGCTTGTTTGGGAGGGAAGCTTTCTTT. The encoded protein is CASSLFGREAFF.

The V and J genes are TRBV7-9 and TRBJ1-2; D unresolved. The germline CDR1 and CDR2 sequences are SEHNR and FQNEAQ (reference sequence). The V and J ends lost 1 base and 8 bases respectively, with 11 bases between them. The CDR3 sequence is 13 residues long. The CDR3 bases are TGTGCCAGCAGCTTAGAAGAGCCCTGGGGCTACACCTTC. It yields the protein CASSLEEPWGYTF.

This sequence joins TRBV5-4 and TRBJ1-2, with a possible D match to TRBD1 (6 bases). The CDR3 length is 14 residues. V was shortened by 5 bases and J by 2 bases, with 13 bases between the two germline ends. Germline V CDR1 and CDR2: SGHNT, YYREEE (reference sequence). CDR3 loop: CASRKTDRNYGYTF. CDR3 in DNA: TGTGCCAGCAGAAAGACAGACAGGAACTATGGCTACACCTTC.

The chain joins TRBV6-5 to TRBJ1-4, with unresolved D. V gave up 4 bases and J gave up 8 bases, with 14 bases separating them. The CDR3 runs to 14 residues. CDR1 is MNHEY, CDR2 SVGAGI, per germline. For the CDR3, the DNA is TGTGCCAGCAGTTCTGCCTCACGGAGGGAAAAACTGTTTTTT. This encodes CASSSASRREKLFF.

This clone has only a few counts. The chain has TRBV19 and TRBJ1-6; D is unresolved. The germline V and J ends were trimmed by 3 bases and 7 bases, with 16 bases remaining between them. The CDR3 extends over 16 amino acids. Germline lookup yields CDR1 LNHDA and CDR2 SQIVND (reference sequence). For the CDR3, the DNA is TGTGCCAGTAGTATCCGGGTCGGAGTCGGCAATTCACCCCTCCACTTT. Its protein is CASSIRVGVGNSPLHF. Full variable domain (remainder filled in from reference TRBV19 and TRBJ1-6): DGGITQSPKYLFRKEGQNVTLSCEQNLNHDAMYWYRQDPGQGLRLIYYSQIVNDFQKGDIAEGYSVSREKKESFPLTVTSAQKNPTAFYLCASSIRVGVGNSPLHFGNGTRLTVT.

The rearrangement uses TRBV6-5 and TRBJ2-7; unclear D gene. Trimming pared 7 bases from V and 3 bases from J, leaving 7 bases between. CDR1 MNHEY and CDR2 SVGAGI come from the germline V gene. The CDR3 runs to 11 residues. DNA of the CDR3: TGTGCCAGCATGAGAGGCTACGAGCAGTACTTC. Translated, it gives CASMRGYEQYF.

The chain employs TRBV19 and TRBJ2-2, with D possibly being TRBD1 (5 bases). The length of the CDR3 is 16 residues. Trimming cost V 3 bases and J 0 bases, with 11 bases left between them. Looked up from germline, CDR1 is LNHDA and CDR2 is SQIVND (reference sequence). This chain's CDR3 is CASSMWGSTNTGELFF. CDR3 sequence (DNA): TGTGCCAGTAGTATGTGGGGCAGTACGAACACCGGGGAGCTGTTTTTT. The full variable domain, rest sourced from reference TRBV19 and TRBJ2-2, is DGGITQSPKYLFRKEGQNVTLSCEQNLNHDAMYWYRQDPGQGLRLIYYSQIVNDFQKGDIAEGYSVSREKKESFPLTVTSAQKNPTAFYLCASSMWGSTNTGELFFGEGSRLTVL.

This chain connects TRBV14 to TRBJ2-1, with TRBD2 identical over 12 bases. CDR3 size: 19 residues. Germline V CDR1 and CDR2: SGHDN, FVKESK. V was clipped by 1 base and J by 3 bases; unmatched bases: 10. The CDR3 DNA reads TGTGCCAGCAGCCAAGGAACTAGCGGGGGGCTCGGTGGCTACAATGAGCAGTTCTTC. This codes for CASSQGTSGGLGGYNEQFF.

This chain uses TRBV19 with TRBJ2-7, with 14 bases lining up with TRBD2. The CDR3 loop spans 16 amino acids. Germline assignment: CDR1 LNHDA and CDR2 SQIVND (reference sequence). V gave up 5 bases and J gave up 5 bases; unmatched junction bases: 8. As DNA, the CDR3 is TGTGCCAGTAGTTTGGGACTAGCGGGAGCCTGGGACGAGCAGTACTTC. Its protein is CASSLGLAGAWDEQYF. The full variable domain, with the rest looked up from reference TRBV19 and TRBJ2-7, is DGGITQSPKYLFRKEGQNVTLSCEQNLNHDAMYWYRQDPGQGLRLIYYSQIVNDFQKGDIAEGYSVSREKKESFPLTVTSAQKNPTAFYLCASSLGLAGAWDEQYFGPGTRLTVT.

The chain combines TRBV11-2 with TRBJ1-1; D gene unclear. Trimming cost V 1 base and J 6 bases, with 9 bases left between them. Germline V lookup: CDR1 SGHAT, CDR2 FQNNGV. The CDR3 length is 13 residues. CDR3 nucleotide sequence: TGTGCCAGCAGCTTAGTGCCGACATCTGAAGCTTTCTTT. It is translated as CASSLVPTSEAFF.

This clone has a single count. The chain has TRBV5-1 and TRBJ1-4, with no clear D. Between the trimmed V and J ends, which lost 4 bases and 0 bases, there was a span of 7 bases. The CDR3 spans 14 residues. In germline, CDR1 is SGHRS, CDR2 YFSETQ. This chain's CDR3 is CASSPTSTNEKLFF. The CDR3 DNA is TGCGCCAGCAGCCCTACCTCAACTAATGAAAAACTGTTTTTT.

For this clone: The junction differs from germline at one of its ends, possibly a read error. The chain uses TRBV7-7 and TRBJ2-3; 16 nucleotides align to TRBD2. The germline V gene encodes CDR1 SSHAT and CDR2 FNYEAQ (reference sequence). This CDR3 comprises 18 residues. This chain's CDR3 is CASSTGTSGRETTDTQYF. CDR3 DNA: TGTGCTAGCAGCACCGGGACTAGCGGGAGGGAAACCACAGATACGCAGTATTTT.

The chain employs TRBV5-4 and TRBJ1-1; weak D call: TRBD1 (5 bases). Germline V gives CDR1 SGHNT, CDR2 YYREEE (reference sequence). Trimming took off 6 bases at V and 5 bases at J, with 11 bases between the two ends. The CDR3 runs 12 residues. CDR3 sequence (DNA): TGTGCCAGCAAAGGGGAGGGGACTGAAGCTTTCTTT. It codes for CASKGEGTEAFF.